The 24 T cell receptor beta chains below were found in one sample sequenced in a study of T cells in Graves' hyperthyroidism and ophthalmopathy. Using RNA transcripts as the source, TCR beta CDR3 regions were amplified. The HTBI primer set served for first-round RT-PCR of the TCR CDR3. One entry per CDR3 protein results from TCRdb running MiXCR on the multiplex PCR reads. The data show 200,000 to 300,000 distinct CDR3 sequences, with 16% seen just once and less than 35% held by the top ten. Sequencing input: blood. The receptor set was obtained from a young woman with Graves' ophthalmopathy.

This clonotype showed up many times. The rearrangement uses TRBV11-2 and TRBJ2-5; 12 nucleotides agree with TRBD1. Trimming cost V 0 bases and J 5 bases; bases outside gene matches: 1. The CDR3 consists of 15 residues. The V gene's germline CDR1 is SGHAT and CDR2 FQNNGV. This CDR3 reads CASSLEGQGAETQYF. The CDR3 coding sequence is TGTGCCAGCAGCTTAGAGGGACAGGGGGCTGAGACCCAGTACTTC.

This clonotype was observed many times. Written as DNA, the CDR3 is TGTGCCACGACGAACAGGATGTCTGGCACAGATACGCAGTATTTT. Translation gives CATTNRMSGTDTQYF. V usage is TRBV15 and J usage is TRBJ2-3; tentatively, D is TRBD1 (5 bases). The CDR3 consists of 15 residues. In germline, CDR1 is LNHNV, CDR2 YYDKDF (reference sequence). Deletions cut 9 bases from V and 1 base from J, with 17 bases between.

This clonotype was seen at least ten times. The chain recombines TRBV5-6 with TRBJ2-2; the D gene is possibly TRBD2 (5 bases). With 1 base removed from V and 4 bases from J, the gap between germline ends came to 17 bases. This CDR3 is built from 17 residues. Germline-derived CDR1 and CDR2 are SGHDT and YYEEEE. The CDR3 is CASSLRWLVEGTGELFF. DNA of the CDR3: TGTGCCAGCAGCTTGAGGTGGCTAGTTGAGGGCACCGGGGAGCTGTTTTTT. The whole variable domain, filled in from reference TRBV5-6 and TRBJ2-2, reads DAGVTQSPTHLIKTRGQQVTLRCSPKSGHDTVSWYQQALGQGPQFIFQYYEEEERQRGNFPDRFSGHQFPNYSSELNVNALLLGDSALYLCASSLRWLVEGTGELFFGEGSRLTVL.

This clonotype has ten or more counts. V and J are TRBV20-1 and TRBJ1-6; 10 nucleotides match TRBD1. The trim removed 2 bases at V and 9 bases at J, leaving 4 bases unmatched. Germline-derived CDR1 and CDR2 are DFQATT and SNEGSKA (reference sequence). The CDR3 is made up of 14 amino acids. This CDR3 reads CSARKGTGVSPLHF. Here the CDR3 DNA reads TGCAGTGCTAGAAAAGGGACAGGGGTTTCACCCCTCCACTTT.

The chain carries TRBV28 and TRBJ1-5; D is possibly TRBD1 (6 bases). The germline CDR1 and CDR2 sequences are MDHEN and SYDVKM. The CDR3 consists of 15 residues. V shed 5 bases and J shed 6 bases, with 17 bases lying between them. CDR3 sequence (DNA): TGTGCCAGCAGTCCCAGCGGGGGGCGAGGTCAGCCCCAGCATTTT. It yields the protein CASSPSGGRGQPQHF. Full variable domain (rest looked up from reference TRBV28 and TRBJ1-5): DVKVTQSSRYLVKRTGEKVFLECVQDMDHENMFWYRQDPGLGLRLIYFSYDVKMKEKGDIPEGYSVSREKKERFSLILESASTNQTSMYLCASSPSGGRGQPQHFGDGTRLSIL.

This clonotype has ten or more counts. The CDR3 nucleotides read TGCAGCGTTAGTTTTTCGGCGGGAGCACTCGAGCAGTACTTC. This codes for CSVSFSAGALEQYF. The chain carries TRBV29-1 and TRBJ2-7, with 7 bases aligning to TRBD2. V gave up 5 bases and J gave up 6 bases; unmatched junction bases: 13. Germline V CDR1 and CDR2: SQVTM, ANQGSEA. The CDR3 has 14 residues.

This clonotype appeared many times. The chain recombines TRBV5-1 with TRBJ2-1, with D tentatively TRBD1 (5 bases). This CDR3 has 15 amino acids. V dropped 1 base and J dropped 2 bases, with 10 bases sitting between them. Germline V gene data show CDR1 as SGHRS and CDR2 as YFSETQ. The CDR3 DNA reads as TGCGCCAGCAGCTTGTCGGCAGGGACCTACAATGAGCAGTTCTTC. Translating it yields CASSLSAGTYNEQFF.

This clonotype was seen many times. This rearrangement joins TRBV27 to TRBJ2-1, with D tentatively TRBD2 (5 bases). Per the germline V gene, CDR1 is MNHEY and CDR2 is SMNVEV (reference sequence). Trimming removed 2 bases at V and 4 bases at J, with 12 bases between. This CDR3 region has 15 residues. The CDR3 DNA reads TGTGCCAGCAGTTTAGCCCCCCTAGCTTACAATGAGCAGTTCTTC. It is translated as CASSLAPLAYNEQFF.

This clonotype was counted at least ten times. The V call is TRBV19, the J call TRBJ2-7; 10 nucleotides match TRBD2. This CDR3 is 15 amino acids long. Germline trimming cut 4 bases from V and 2 bases from J; bases unmatched to any gene: 5. Looked up from germline, CDR1 is LNHDA and CDR2 is SQIVND (reference sequence). The DNA of the CDR3 is TGTGCCAGTAGTAAAGGGCTAGCGGGGGCCTACGAGCAGTACTTC. It codes for CASSKGLAGAYEQYF.

At least ten counts were recorded for this clonotype. The V and J genes are TRBV12-3 or TRBV12-4 and TRBJ2-1; D remains unclear. V shed 4 bases and J shed 0 bases, with 13 bases lying between them. The CDR3 runs 16 residues. The DNA of the CDR3 is TGTGCCAGCAGTTCCCCCACTCCCCCCTCCTACAATGAGCAGTTCTTC. Amino acid sequence: CASSSPTPPSYNEQFF.

Many counts were recorded for this clonotype. V gene TRBV13 combines with J gene TRBJ2-1, with D perhaps matching TRBD2 (5 bases). The germline CDR1 and CDR2 sequences are PRHDT and FYEKMQ (reference sequence). The CDR3 extends over 15 amino acids. The ends were cut back, 1 base at V and 4 bases at J, with 11 bases in the middle. CDR3 bases: TGTGCCAGCAGCTTAGTGGGAGATAGTTACAATGAGCAGTTCTTC. It codes for CASSLVGDSYNEQFF.

This clonotype was counted many times. For the CDR3, the DNA is TGTGCCTGGAGTGTAAGTGATAGCGGGGCCCACGAGCAGTACTTC. Translation gives CAWSVSDSGAHEQYF. The V and J genes are TRBV30 and TRBJ2-7, with 8 bases matching TRBD2. This CDR3 has 15 residues. J lost 5 bases, V lost 0 bases, and 9 bases had no gene match. The germline V gene encodes CDR1 GTSNPN and CDR2 SVGIG (reference sequence).

This clonotype occurred many times. The chain is built from TRBV20-1 and TRBJ2-3; D call uncertain. Between the trimmed V and J ends, which lost 3 bases and 6 bases, there was a span of 10 bases. Germline V lookup: CDR1 DFQATT, CDR2 SNEGSKA (reference sequence). The CDR3 runs to 12 residues. CDR3: CSARRTVDTQYF. Written as DNA, the CDR3 is TGCAGTGCTAGGAGGACCGTGGATACGCAGTATTTT.

This clonotype has a count of ten or more. The CDR3 sequence is CSARDLGASGTDTQYF. DNA of the CDR3: TGCAGTGCTAGAGATCTTGGGGCTAGCGGCACAGATACGCAGTATTTT. This chain uses TRBV20-1 with TRBJ2-3; TRBD2 is a possible D gene (6 bases). The CDR3 is made up of 16 amino acids. V dropped 0 bases and J dropped 1 base, with 14 bases sitting between them. Looked up from germline, CDR1 is DFQATT and CDR2 is SNEGSKA (reference sequence).

This clonotype came up many times. J is TRBJ2-2 and V is TRBV6-2 or TRBV6-3, with D possibly matching TRBD2 (6 bases). Deletions cut 6 bases from V and 4 bases from J, with 18 bases between. The CDR3 runs to 16 residues. CDR1 and CDR2 from the germline V gene are MNHEY and SVGEGT. CDR3 protein: CASRDGGLGITGELFF. The CDR3 DNA sequence: TGTGCCAGCAGAGACGGGGGACTCGGGATCACCGGGGAGCTGTTTTTT.

This clonotype has ten or more counts. The chain joins TRBV5-5 to TRBJ2-1; 7 nucleotides line up with TRBD1. This CDR3 comprises 15 residues. The germline V gene encodes CDR1 SGHKS and CDR2 YYEKEE (reference sequence). V was clipped by 0 bases and J by 4 bases; unmatched bases: 4. This CDR3 reads CASSLEGQYYNEQFF. The CDR3 DNA reads as TGTGCCAGCAGCTTGGAGGGACAGTATTACAATGAGCAGTTCTTC.

This clonotype showed up many times. The chain employs TRBV7-9 and TRBJ2-2; a weak D match, TRBD2 (5 bases). Germline V lookup: CDR1 SEHNR, CDR2 FQNEAQ (reference sequence). Trimming shortened V by 5 bases and J by 5 bases, and 15 bases separated the two germline ends. The CDR3 extends over 15 amino acids. The CDR3 region is CASSPSGTGTGELFF. As DNA, the CDR3 is TGTGCCAGCAGCCCAAGCGGAACCGGAACCGGGGAGCTGTTTTTT.

This clonotype was seen ten or more times. The chain employs TRBV5-5 and TRBJ2-2, with D unclear. Germline values: CDR1 SGHKS, CDR2 YYEKEE (reference sequence). The CDR3 runs 15 residues. Trimming left V 3 bases short and J 1 base short, with 10 bases between. The CDR3 region has the DNA TGTGCCAGCAGCTGGCGAGCAGGGAACACCGGGGAGCTGTTTTTT. Amino acids: CASSWRAGNTGELFF.

The CDR3 reads CATSTIPPGTSGVSTDTQYF. For the CDR3, the DNA is TGTGCCACCAGCACAATCCCCCCCGGGACTAGCGGGGTCAGCACAGATACGCAGTATTTT. The chain employs TRBV15 and TRBJ2-3; 13 bases are a match to TRBD2. CDR3 length equals 20 residues. V was clipped by 4 bases and J by 0 bases; unmatched bases: 13. The germline V gene has CDR1 LNHNV and CDR2 YYDKDF (reference sequence).

The gene calls are TRBV4-1 and TRBJ2-1; D is uncertain. Trimming shortened V by 1 base and J by 6 bases, and 7 bases separated the two germline ends. The CDR3 is 13 residues long. Germline CDR1 MGHRA, CDR2 YSYEKL. Here the CDR3 DNA reads TGCGCCAGCAGCCAAGTGGGGTTCAATGAGCAGTTCTTC. This translates into CASSQVGFNEQFF.

The sample holds many counts of this clonotype. CDR3 bases: TGTGCCAGCAGATATGGACAGGGGATCTACGAGCAGTACTTC. The encoded protein is CASRYGQGIYEQYF. The gene calls are TRBV28 and TRBJ2-7; 9 nucleotides match TRBD1. Germline V CDR1 and CDR2: MDHEN, SYDVKM. Trimming cost V 6 bases and J 3 bases; bases outside gene matches: 6. This CDR3 is built from 14 residues.

Many counts were recorded for this clonotype. The rearrangement joins TRBV5-1 to TRBJ2-1, with TRBD2 matching over 7 bases. There are 16 residues in the CDR3. CDR1 SGHRS and CDR2 YFSETQ come from the germline V gene. J gave up 3 bases and V 0 bases, and 6 bases lay outside the gene matches. CDR3 sequence: CASSLVGGRDYNEQFF. In DNA, the CDR3 is TGCGCCAGCAGCTTGGTCGGGGGGAGGGACTACAATGAGCAGTTCTTC.

This clonotype occurred a few times. V is TRBV28 and J is TRBJ2-1; the match to TRBD2 covers 12 bases. The CDR3 has 17 amino acids. In germline, CDR1 is MDHEN, CDR2 SYDVKM. Losses at the gene ends were 3 bases for V and 8 bases for J; bases not matched to a gene: 11. The CDR3 sequence is CASSFGGTSGLGDEQFF. In DNA, the CDR3 is TGTGCCAGCAGTTTCGGGGGGACTAGCGGGTTAGGCGATGAGCAGTTCTTC.

This clonotype occurred many times. CDR3: CASSGTGPEAFF. In DNA, the CDR3 is TGCGCCAGCAGTGGGACTGGGCCTGAAGCTTTCTTT. The chain employs TRBV10-2 and TRBJ1-1; D ambiguous. The ends were cut back, 4 bases at V and 6 bases at J, with 9 bases in the middle. This CDR3 spans 12 amino acids. Germline CDR1 and CDR2: WSHSY and SAAADI.